Presented here are 29 T cell receptor beta chains from one specimen sequenced in a study of cytomegalovirus exposure and HLA in healthy donors. Vbeta (60) and Jbeta (13) primers were used in the PCR. TCRdb keeps only in-frame clones here, not all; method: immunoSEQ multiplex PCR. The sample consists of about 140,000 clones, more than 60% of them appearing once. The sequenced material came from PBMCs. The receptors were sampled from a male donor in good health and CMV-seronegative.

As concerns this clone: The junction shows a germline mismatch at one end, possibly a read error. The genes are TRBV7-9 and TRBJ2-2, with D unclear. This CDR3 is 12 amino acids long. Germline CDR1 is SEHNR and CDR2 is FQNEAQ (reference sequence). The CDR3 DNA reads TGTTCCAGCAGCTTTGAGGCCGGGGAGCTGTTTTTT. Translated, it gives CSSSFEAGELFF.

This clone was picked up one time. The chain couples TRBV6-5 to TRBJ2-1, with D possibly TRBD2 on 6 matching bases. CDR3 length: 13 residues. Germline-derived CDR1 and CDR2 are MNHEY and SVGAGI. V shed 7 bases and J shed 8 bases, with 15 bases lying between them. The CDR3 DNA reads TGTGCCAGCAAAGGGTCGGGACTTGATGAGCAGTTCTTC. Translating it yields CASKGSGLDEQFF.

This chain connects TRBV5-1 to TRBJ1-2, with 8 bases matching TRBD1. Germline loops: CDR1 SGHRS, CDR2 YFSETQ. The junction had 6 bases not matched to a gene; V was cut back by 4 bases and J by 4 bases. This CDR3 contains 14 residues. CDR3: CASSPDREFYGYTF. CDR3 DNA: TGCGCCAGCAGCCCGGACAGGGAATTCTATGGCTACACCTTC.

A remark on this clone: Other DNA sequences from this sample encode an identical CDR3 as well. This chain links TRBV6-1 with TRBJ2-1, with D possibly matching TRBD2 (5 bases). With 0 bases removed from V and 4 bases from J, the gap between germline ends came to 7 bases. This CDR3 contains 14 residues. CDR1 MNHNS and CDR2 SASEGT come from the germline V gene. The CDR3 loop is CASSEAGGYNEQFF. For the CDR3, the DNA is TGTGCCAGCAGTGAAGCAGGAGGATACAATGAGCAGTTCTTC.

This clone was seen only a few times. The chain links TRBV7-2 to TRBJ2-7, with TRBD2 as a possible D gene (5 bases). The germline V gene has CDR1 SGHTA and CDR2 FQGNSA. This CDR3 comprises 14 residues. V lost 1 base to trimming and J lost 5 bases, with 12 bases between them. DNA of the CDR3: TGTGCCAGCAGCTTAGGCCTAGCTGCTGACGAGCAGTACTTC. This gives the protein CASSLGLAADEQYF.

V is TRBV5-5 and J is TRBJ2-2, with D uncertain. The CDR3 runs 16 residues. V gave up 0 bases and J gave up 0 bases, with 9 bases separating them. CDR1 is SGHKS and CDR2 is YYEKEE in the germline V gene (reference sequence). The CDR3 sequence: CASSLALATNTGELFF. CDR3 nucleotide sequence: TGTGCCAGCAGCTTGGCGCTTGCGACGAACACCGGGGAGCTGTTTTTT.

J is TRBJ1-2 and V is TRBV19; 9 bases line up with TRBD1. The trim removed 9 bases at V and 4 bases at J, leaving 15 bases unmatched. CDR3 length equals 16 residues. CDR1 and CDR2 (germline): LNHDA, SQIVND (reference sequence). This CDR3 reads CASGTGKRITSYGYTF. The CDR3 nucleotides read TGTGCCAGCGGGACAGGGAAAAGGATAACCAGCTATGGCTACACCTTC.

The chain is built from TRBV5-1 and TRBJ2-7; perhaps TRBD2 as D (6 bases). Germline assignment: CDR1 SGHRS and CDR2 YFSETQ. There are 15 residues in the CDR3. Trimming left V 2 bases short and J 2 bases short, with 14 bases between. CDR3 residues: CASSFGGGPPYEQYF. CDR3 DNA sequence: TGCGCCAGCAGCTTTGGTGGAGGGCCCCCCTACGAGCAGTACTTC. The entire variable domain, with the rest obtained from reference TRBV5-1 and TRBJ2-7, is as follows: KAGVTQTPRYLIKTRGQQVTLSCSPISGHRSVSWYQQTPGQGLQFLFEYFSETQRNKGNFPGRFSGRQFSNSRSEMNVSTLELGDSALYLCASSFGGGPPYEQYFGPGTRLTVT.

The chain employs TRBV5-5 and TRBJ1-1; no reliable D call. The V end was cut by 4 bases, the J end by 6 bases, with 13 bases between. Germline V gene sequence: CDR1 SGHKS, CDR2 YYEKEE (reference sequence). CDR3 length equals 13 residues. Here the CDR3 reads CASSRHIGSEAFF. DNA of the CDR3: TGTGCCAGCAGCCGACATATCGGTTCTGAAGCTTTCTTT.

This chain joins TRBV2 and TRBJ2-3, with a weak D call TRBD2 (7 bases). V was clipped by 6 bases and J by 3 bases, with 13 bases between them. This CDR3 has 14 amino acids. Per germline, CDR1 SNHLY and CDR2 FYNNEI. Here the CDR3 reads CASRGGQGTDTQYF. The CDR3 DNA reads as TGTGCCAGCAGGGGGGGGCAGGGAACAGATACGCAGTATTTT.

The CDR3 DNA sequence: TGTGCCAGTATCTTGAAAGGGGGACACCAAGAGACCCAGTACTTC. Translated, it gives CASILKGGHQETQYF. This sequence joins TRBV19 and TRBJ2-5; the D gene is possibly TRBD1 (6 bases). CDR1 and CDR2 (germline): LNHDA, SQIVND (reference sequence). There are 15 residues in the CDR3. Deletions cut 7 bases from V and 0 bases from J, with 15 bases between.

The rearrangement links TRBV6-5 to TRBJ1-1, with D unclear. The V end lost 2 bases, the J end lost 0 bases, and 4 bases lay between the germline ends. This CDR3 spans 13 amino acids. Germline CDR1 is MNHEY and CDR2 is SVGAGI. CDR3 nucleotide sequence: TGTGCCAGCAGTTACCTCCTGAACACTGAAGCTTTCTTT. It encodes CASSYLLNTEAFF.

The chain joins TRBV27 to TRBJ1-3; D may be TRBD1 (6 bases). V lost 6 bases, J lost 4 bases, and 16 bases lay in between. This CDR3 contains 15 residues. Germline CDR1 is MNHEY and CDR2 is SMNVEV (reference sequence). This CDR3 reads CASRPRGAVGNTIYF. The CDR3 DNA reads as TGTGCCAGCAGACCTCGGGGGGCGGTAGGAAACACCATATATTTT.

The rearrangement joins TRBV28 to TRBJ2-7, with 10 bases matching TRBD1. Unmatched junction bases numbered 10, after V lost 7 bases and J lost 4 bases. CDR1 MDHEN and CDR2 SYDVKM come from the germline V gene. The CDR3 covers 15 residues. The CDR3 DNA follows: TGTGCCAGCAACCATCGACAGGGGGCAAGGTACGAGCAGTACTTC. Translated, it gives CASNHRQGARYEQYF. Full variable domain (rest looked up from reference TRBV28 and TRBJ2-7): DVKVTQSSRYLVKRTGEKVFLECVQDMDHENMFWYRQDPGLGLRLIYFSYDVKMKEKGDIPEGYSVSREKKERFSLILESASTNQTSMYLCASNHRQGARYEQYFGPGTRLTVT.

The chain joins TRBV7-2 to TRBJ2-7, with 7 positions matching TRBD1. The CDR3 length is 15 residues. The germline V gene has CDR1 SGHTA and CDR2 FQGNSA. V was pared by 5 bases and J by 2 bases, with 9 bases of the junction left unmatched. The chain's CDR3 is CASSRSVTGPYEQYF. CDR3 sequence (DNA): TGTGCCAGCAGCCGCTCGGTGACAGGGCCCTACGAGCAGTACTTC.

The gene calls are TRBV4-1 and TRBJ1-1; possible D gene TRBD1, 6 bases. The CDR3 sequence is 15 residues long. V was clipped by 0 bases and J by 4 bases, with 12 bases between them. Germline V CDR1 and CDR2: MGHRA, YSYEKL. CDR3 sequence: CASSQDTGTGTEAFF. Written as DNA, the CDR3 is TGCGCCAGCAGCCAAGATACAGGGACGGGCACTGAAGCTTTCTTT.

This clone has only one observation. As DNA, the CDR3 is TGTGCCAGCAGTTACGGCAGGGGGACCTACGAGCAGTACTTC. Protein product: CASSYGRGTYEQYF. The V call is TRBV6-5, the J call TRBJ2-7, with TRBD1 identical over 7 bases. Germline V lookup: CDR1 MNHEY, CDR2 SVGAGI. V trimming: 2 bases; J trimming: 2 bases; junction bases outside the gene matches: 3. This CDR3 spans 14 amino acids.

The table lists this clone with a few counts. V is TRBV29-1 and J is TRBJ2-5, with a tentative D call TRBD2 (6 bases). The CDR3 runs 14 residues. Germline-derived CDR1 and CDR2 are SQVTM and ANQGSEA. The V gene lost 3 bases and the J gene lost 2 bases, with 13 bases spanning the gap. For the CDR3, the DNA is TGCAGCGTTGAGCGGCGGGGAGGACAAGAGACCCAGTACTTC. This encodes CSVERRGGQETQYF.

J is TRBJ1-1 and V is TRBV28; tentative D call: TRBD1 (6 bases). Looked up from germline, CDR1 is MDHEN and CDR2 is SYDVKM. CDR3 size: 13 residues. The V gene lost 2 bases and the J gene lost 7 bases, with 11 bases spanning the gap. The CDR3 region has the DNA TGTGCCAGCAGTTTACAGGGGCCGGGTGAAGCTTTCTTT. Its translation is CASSLQGPGEAFF. Looking up the rest from reference TRBV28 and TRBJ1-1 gives the full variable domain: DVKVTQSSRYLVKRTGEKVFLECVQDMDHENMFWYRQDPGLGLRLIYFSYDVKMKEKGDIPEGYSVSREKKERFSLILESASTNQTSMYLCASSLQGPGEAFFGQGTRLTVV.

The chain combines TRBV6-5 with TRBJ2-7; the D gene is possibly TRBD2 (5 bases). Germline loops: CDR1 MNHEY, CDR2 SVGAGI. The CDR3 length is 14 residues. Trimming stripped 5 bases from V and 3 bases from J, with 14 bases between. CDR3: CASSPAADGYEQYF. The CDR3 coding sequence is TGTGCCAGCAGTCCCGCAGCGGATGGCTACGAGCAGTACTTC.

V and J are TRBV13 and TRBJ2-5, with D possibly being TRBD1 (6 bases). Trimming pared 0 bases from V and 3 bases from J, leaving 11 bases between. The CDR3 is made up of 15 amino acids. Germline assignment: CDR1 PRHDT and CDR2 FYEKMQ (reference sequence). CDR3 residues: CASSLGQGIEETQYF. CDR3 in DNA: TGTGCCAGCAGCTTAGGACAGGGCATTGAAGAGACCCAGTACTTC.

As DNA, the CDR3 is TGCGCCAGCAGCCAAGATCTAACGGGGGGGCAGTACGAGCAGTACTTC. As protein: CASSQDLTGGQYEQYF. The chain has TRBV4-1 and TRBJ2-7, with 8 nucleotides matching TRBD2. The CDR3 sequence is 16 residues long. With V trimmed by 0 bases and J by 4 bases, 8 bases remained unmatched. CDR1 is MGHRA, CDR2 YSYEKL, per germline.

This chain joins TRBV7-6 and TRBJ2-3; 9 nucleotides line up with TRBD2. The germline V gene has CDR1 SGHVS and CDR2 FNYEAQ. With V trimmed by 4 bases and J by 1 base, 6 bases remained unmatched. The length of the CDR3 is 16 residues. CDR3 nucleotide sequence: TGTGCCAGCAGCTCGGGACTAGCCGGCGGCACAGATACGCAGTATTTT. Translated, it gives CASSSGLAGGTDTQYF.

The V and J genes are TRBV19 and TRBJ2-7; 8 bases match TRBD1. Germline lookup yields CDR1 LNHDA and CDR2 SQIVND (reference sequence). The junction had 5 bases not matched to a gene; V was cut back by 5 bases and J by 2 bases. This CDR3 is 14 amino acids long. The CDR3 nucleotides are TGTGCCAGTAGTGCCGGACAGGGCCCCTACGAGCAGTACTTC. This gives the protein CASSAGQGPYEQYF.

Only one count was recorded for this clone. The genes are TRBV5-4 and TRBJ1-1, with D perhaps matching TRBD1 (5 bases). The V gene's germline CDR1 is SGHNT and CDR2 YYREEE (reference sequence). Trimming pared 4 bases from V and 7 bases from J, leaving 17 bases between. The CDR3 is 14 amino acids. The DNA for the CDR3 is TGTGCCAGCAGCACTCCGGAAGGGGAAATTGAAGCTTTCTTT. It yields the protein CASSTPEGEIEAFF.

Only one count was recorded for this clone. The J gene is TRBJ2-2, the V gene TRBV14; D gene unclear. With 5 bases removed from V and 0 bases from J, the gap between germline ends came to 13 bases. The CDR3 extends over 16 amino acids. Germline CDR1 SGHDN, CDR2 FVKESK. CDR3 DNA: TGTGCCAGCAGCGGCTTTCCCACCACGAACACCGGGGAGCTGTTTTTT. Translation: CASSGFPTTNTGELFF.

The V gene is TRBV18, the J gene TRBJ1-4, with TRBD1 identical over 8 bases. Germline loops: CDR1 KGHSH, CDR2 LQKENI. This CDR3 is 15 amino acids long. V dropped 3 bases and J dropped 7; count of bases not matched to a gene: 7. CDR3 sequence (DNA): TGTGCCAGCTCACCCACAAACAGGGGGGCTGAAAAACTGTTTTTT. Translated, it gives CASSPTNRGAEKLFF.

This chain joins TRBV29-1 and TRBJ2-7; maybe TRBD1 (5 bases). The ends were cut back, 5 bases at V and 6 bases at J, with 14 bases in the middle. Germline values: CDR1 SQVTM, CDR2 ANQGSEA. The CDR3 extends over 12 amino acids. This CDR3 is CSVSSTATEQYF. The CDR3, as DNA: TGCAGCGTTTCATCGACAGCTACCGAGCAGTACTTC.

The chain combines TRBV4-3 with TRBJ1-5; 9 bases line up with TRBD1. After removal of 6 bases from V and 5 bases from J, the junction contained 8 bases not matched to a gene. The CDR3 sequence is 15 residues long. Germline V CDR1 and CDR2: LGHNA, YSLEER. The DNA for the CDR3 is TGCGCCAGCAGTCCCGGGACAGGGTTTGATCAGCCCCAGCATTTT. Its translation is CASSPGTGFDQPQHF.